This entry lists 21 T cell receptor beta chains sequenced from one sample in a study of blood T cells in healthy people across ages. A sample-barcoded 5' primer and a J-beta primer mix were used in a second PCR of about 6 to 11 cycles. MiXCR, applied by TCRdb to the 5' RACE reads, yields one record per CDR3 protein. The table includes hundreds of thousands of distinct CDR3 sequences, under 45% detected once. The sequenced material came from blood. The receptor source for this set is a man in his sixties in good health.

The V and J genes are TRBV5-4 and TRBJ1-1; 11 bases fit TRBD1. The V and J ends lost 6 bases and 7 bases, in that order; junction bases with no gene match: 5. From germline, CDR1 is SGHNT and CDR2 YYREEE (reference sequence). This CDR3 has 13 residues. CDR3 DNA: TGTGCCAGCACGGACAGGGGGCTGGGTGAAGCTTTCTTT. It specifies CASTDRGLGEAFF.

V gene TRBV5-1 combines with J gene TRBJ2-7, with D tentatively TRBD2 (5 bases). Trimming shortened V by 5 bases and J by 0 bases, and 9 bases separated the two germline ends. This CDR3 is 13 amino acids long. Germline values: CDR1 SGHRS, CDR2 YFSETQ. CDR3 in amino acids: CASRIGSSYEQYF. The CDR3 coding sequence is TGCGCCAGCAGGATAGGGAGCTCCTACGAGCAGTACTTC.

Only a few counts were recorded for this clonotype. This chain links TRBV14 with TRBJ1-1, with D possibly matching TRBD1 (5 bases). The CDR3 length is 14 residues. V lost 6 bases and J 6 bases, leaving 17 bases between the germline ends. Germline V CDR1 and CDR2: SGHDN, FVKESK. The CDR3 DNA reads TGTGCCAGCAGTCCAGATGGGGGAAGGTCTGAAGCTTTCTTT. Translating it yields CASSPDGGRSEAFF. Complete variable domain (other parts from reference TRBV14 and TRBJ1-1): EAGVTQFPSHSVIEKGQTVTLRCDPISGHDNLYWYRRVMGKEIKFLLHFVKESKQDESGMPNNRFLAERTGGTYSTLKVQPAELEDSGVYFCASSPDGGRSEAFFGQGTRLTVV.

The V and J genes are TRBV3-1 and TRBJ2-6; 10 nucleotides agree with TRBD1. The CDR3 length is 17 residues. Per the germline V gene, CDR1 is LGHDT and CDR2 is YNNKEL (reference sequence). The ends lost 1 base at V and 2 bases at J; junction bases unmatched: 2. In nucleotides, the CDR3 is TGTGCCAGCAGCCAAGGACAGGGGGCTACTGGGGCCAACGTCCTGACTTTC. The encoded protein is CASSQGQGATGANVLTF.

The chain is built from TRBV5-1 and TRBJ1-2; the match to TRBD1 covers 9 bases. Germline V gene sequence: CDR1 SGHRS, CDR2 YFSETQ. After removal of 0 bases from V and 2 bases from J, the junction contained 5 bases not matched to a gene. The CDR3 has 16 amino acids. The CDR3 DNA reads TGCGCCAGCAGCTTGGAATCCGGACAGGGGAACTATGGCTACACCTTC. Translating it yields CASSLESGQGNYGYTF.

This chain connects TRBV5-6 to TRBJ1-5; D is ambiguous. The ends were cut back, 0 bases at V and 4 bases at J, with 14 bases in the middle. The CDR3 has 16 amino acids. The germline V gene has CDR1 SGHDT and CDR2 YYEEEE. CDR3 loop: CASSLAGGLFNQPQHF. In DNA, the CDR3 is TGTGCCAGCAGCTTGGCCGGAGGGCTTTTTAATCAGCCCCAGCATTTT.

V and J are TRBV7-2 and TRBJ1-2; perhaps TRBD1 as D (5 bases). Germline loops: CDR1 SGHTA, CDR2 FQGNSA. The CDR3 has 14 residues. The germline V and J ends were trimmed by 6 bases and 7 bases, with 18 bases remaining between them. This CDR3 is CASRRPGLSSGYTF. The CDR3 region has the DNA TGTGCCAGCAGACGCCCGGGACTTTCATCTGGCTACACCTTC.

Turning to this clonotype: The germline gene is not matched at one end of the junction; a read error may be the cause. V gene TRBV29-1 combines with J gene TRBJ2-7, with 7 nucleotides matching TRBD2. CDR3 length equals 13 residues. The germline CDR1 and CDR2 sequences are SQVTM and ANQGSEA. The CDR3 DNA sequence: TGCAGCGTTGAATATACGGGAGGCTACGAGCTGTACTTC. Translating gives CSVEYTGGYELYF.

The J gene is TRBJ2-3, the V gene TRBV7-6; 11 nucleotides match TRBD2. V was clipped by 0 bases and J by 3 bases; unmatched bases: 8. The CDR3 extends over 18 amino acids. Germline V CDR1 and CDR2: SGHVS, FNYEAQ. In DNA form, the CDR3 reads TGTGCCAGCAGCTTAGCGCCAGGGCTAGCGGGGGGAACAGATACGCAGTATTTT. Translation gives CASSLAPGLAGGTDTQYF.

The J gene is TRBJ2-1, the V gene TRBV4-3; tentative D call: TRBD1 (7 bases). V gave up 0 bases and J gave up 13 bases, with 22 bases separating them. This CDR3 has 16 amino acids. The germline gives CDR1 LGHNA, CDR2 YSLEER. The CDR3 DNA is TGCGCCAGCAGCCAAGATCTGAGGAGGGGGCATGAGACCCAGTTCTTC. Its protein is CASSQDLRRGHETQFF.

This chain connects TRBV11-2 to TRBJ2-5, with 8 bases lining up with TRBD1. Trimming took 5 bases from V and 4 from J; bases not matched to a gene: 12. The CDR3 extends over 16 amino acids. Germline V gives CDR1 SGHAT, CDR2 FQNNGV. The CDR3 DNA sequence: TGTGCCAGCAGCCCTGAGACAGGGGTTTATGGAGAGACCCAGTACTTC. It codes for CASSPETGVYGETQYF. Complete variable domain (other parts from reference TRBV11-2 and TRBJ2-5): EAGVAQSPRYKIIEKRQSVAFWCNPISGHATLYWYQQILGQGPKLLIQFQNNGVVDDSQLPKDRFSAERLKGVDSTLKIQPAKLEDSAVYLCASSPETGVYGETQYFGPGTRLLVL.

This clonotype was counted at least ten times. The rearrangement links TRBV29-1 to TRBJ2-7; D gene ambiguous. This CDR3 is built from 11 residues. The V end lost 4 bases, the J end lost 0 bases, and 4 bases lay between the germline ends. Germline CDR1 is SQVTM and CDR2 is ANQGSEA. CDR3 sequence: CSVASSYEQYF. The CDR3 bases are TGCAGCGTTGCCAGCTCCTACGAGCAGTACTTC.

Here the CDR3 DNA reads TGTGCCAGCAGCTCGACAGGGTGGGTTTACGAGCAGTACTTC. As protein: CASSSTGWVYEQYF. This rearrangement joins TRBV7-9 to TRBJ2-7, with 7 nucleotides matching TRBD1. CDR1 and CDR2 from the germline V gene are SEHNR and FQNEAQ (reference sequence). The V gene end was trimmed by 4 bases and the J gene end by 4 bases; junction bases not matched to a gene: 7. There are 14 residues in the CDR3.

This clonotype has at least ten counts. The CDR3 here is CSVEGLAGGKSYEQYF. DNA of the CDR3: TGCAGCGTTGAAGGATTGGCGGGGGGCAAATCCTACGAGCAGTACTTC. The chain recombines TRBV29-1 with TRBJ2-7; TRBD2 matches 8 bases. The length of the CDR3 is 16 residues. Germline CDR1 and CDR2: SQVTM and ANQGSEA. With V trimmed by 1 base and J by 1 base, 9 bases remained unmatched.

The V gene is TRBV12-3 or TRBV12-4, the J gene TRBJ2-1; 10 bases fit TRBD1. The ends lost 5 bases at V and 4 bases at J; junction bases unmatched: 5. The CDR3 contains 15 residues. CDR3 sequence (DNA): TGTGCCAGCAGTATCGGACAGGGGGAATACAATGAGCAGTTCTTC. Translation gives CASSIGQGEYNEQFF.

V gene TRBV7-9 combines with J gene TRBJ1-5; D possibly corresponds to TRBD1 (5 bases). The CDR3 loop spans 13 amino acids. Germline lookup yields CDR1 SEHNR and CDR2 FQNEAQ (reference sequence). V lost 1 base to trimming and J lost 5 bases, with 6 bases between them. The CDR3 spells CASSLEGHQPQHF. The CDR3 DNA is TGTGCCAGCAGCTTAGAGGGGCATCAGCCCCAGCATTTT. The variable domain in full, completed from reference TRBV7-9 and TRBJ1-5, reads DTGVSQNPRHKITKRGQNVTFRCDPISEHNRLYWYRQTLGQGPEFLTYFQNEAQLEKSRLLSDRFSAERPKGSFSTLEIQRTEQGDSAMYLCASSLEGHQPQHFGDGTRLSIL.

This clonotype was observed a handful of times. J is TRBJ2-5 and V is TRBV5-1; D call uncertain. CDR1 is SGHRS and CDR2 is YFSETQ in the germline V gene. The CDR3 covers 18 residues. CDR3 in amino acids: CTFWQNPRNHFRCQVQYF. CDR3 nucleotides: TGCACCTTCTGGCAGAACCCCCGCAACCACTTCCGCTGTCAAGTCCAGTACTTC.

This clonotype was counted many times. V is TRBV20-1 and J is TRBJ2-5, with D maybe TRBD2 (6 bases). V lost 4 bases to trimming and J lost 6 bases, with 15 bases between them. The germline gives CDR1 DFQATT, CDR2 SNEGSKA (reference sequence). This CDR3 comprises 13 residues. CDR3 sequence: CSAIRDSSKTQYF. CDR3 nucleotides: TGCAGTGCTATTCGGGACTCTTCGAAGACCCAGTACTTC.

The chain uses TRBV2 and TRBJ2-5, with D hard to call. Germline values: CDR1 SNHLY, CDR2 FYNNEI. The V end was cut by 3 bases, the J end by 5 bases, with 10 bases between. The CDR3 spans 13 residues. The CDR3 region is CASSDWNSETQYF. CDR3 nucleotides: TGTGCCAGCAGTGATTGGAATAGCGAGACCCAGTACTTC.

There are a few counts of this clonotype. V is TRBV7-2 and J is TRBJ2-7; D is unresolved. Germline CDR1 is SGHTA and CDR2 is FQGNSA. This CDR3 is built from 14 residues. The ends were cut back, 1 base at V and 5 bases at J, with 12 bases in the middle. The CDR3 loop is CASSLGRDSHEQYF. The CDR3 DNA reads TGTGCCAGCAGCTTAGGAAGGGATTCCCACGAGCAGTACTTC.

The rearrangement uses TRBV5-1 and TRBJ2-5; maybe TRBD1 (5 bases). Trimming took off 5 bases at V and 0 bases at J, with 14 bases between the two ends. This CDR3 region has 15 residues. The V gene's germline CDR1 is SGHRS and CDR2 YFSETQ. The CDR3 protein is CASRDRTGHQETQYF. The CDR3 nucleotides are TGCGCCAGCAGGGACCGAACAGGTCACCAAGAGACCCAGTACTTC.